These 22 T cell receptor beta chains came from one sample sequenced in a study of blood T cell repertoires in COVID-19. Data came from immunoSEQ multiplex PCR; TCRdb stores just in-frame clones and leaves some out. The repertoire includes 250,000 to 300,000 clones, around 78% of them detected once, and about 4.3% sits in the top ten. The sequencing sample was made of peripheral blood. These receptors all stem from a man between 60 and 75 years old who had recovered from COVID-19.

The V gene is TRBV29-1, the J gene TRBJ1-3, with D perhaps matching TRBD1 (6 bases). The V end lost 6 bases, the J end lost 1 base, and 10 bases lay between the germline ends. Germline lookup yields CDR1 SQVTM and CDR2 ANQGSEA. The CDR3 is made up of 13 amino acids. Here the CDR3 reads CSVDTGSGNTIYF. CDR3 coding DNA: TGCAGCGTAGACACAGGGTCTGGAAACACCATATATTTT.

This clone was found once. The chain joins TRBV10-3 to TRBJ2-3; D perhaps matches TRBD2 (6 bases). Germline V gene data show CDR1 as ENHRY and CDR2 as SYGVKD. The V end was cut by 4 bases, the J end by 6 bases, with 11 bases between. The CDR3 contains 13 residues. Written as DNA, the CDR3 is TGTGCCATCAGTGTCAGGGAGGAGGATACGCAGTATTTT. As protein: CAISVREEDTQYF.

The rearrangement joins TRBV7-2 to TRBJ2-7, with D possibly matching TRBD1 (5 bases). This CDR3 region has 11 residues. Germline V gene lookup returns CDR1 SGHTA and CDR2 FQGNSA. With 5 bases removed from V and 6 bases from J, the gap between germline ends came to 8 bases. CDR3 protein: CASSQGSEQYF. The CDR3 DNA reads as TGTGCCAGCAGCCAGGGATCCGAGCAGTACTTC. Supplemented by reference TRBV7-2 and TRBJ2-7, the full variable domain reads GAGVSQSPSNKVTEKGKDVELRCDPISGHTALYWYRQSLGQGLEFLIYFQGNSAPDKSGLPSDRFSAERTGGSVSTLTIQRTQQEDSAVYLCASSQGSEQYFGPGTRLTVT.

The CDR3 region has the DNA TGTGCCAGCACCACTTCCGGGACACTATACGAGCAGTACTTC. Protein sequence: CASTTSGTLYEQYF. This chain uses TRBV6-5 with TRBJ2-7; a weak D match, TRBD1 (6 bases). Germline CDR1 reads MNHEY; CDR2 reads SVGAGI. The V end was cut by 7 bases, the J end by 4 bases, with 17 bases between. This CDR3 has 14 amino acids.

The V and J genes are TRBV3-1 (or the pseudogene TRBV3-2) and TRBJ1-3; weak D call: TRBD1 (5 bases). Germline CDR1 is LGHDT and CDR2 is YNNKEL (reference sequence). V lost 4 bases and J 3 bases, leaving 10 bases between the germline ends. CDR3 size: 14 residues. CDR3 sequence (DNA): TGTGCCAGCAGCCGTAAGGGGTTTGGAAACACCATATATTTT. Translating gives CASSRKGFGNTIYF.

The CDR3 loop is CASSARTGLHEQYF. The CDR3 DNA reads TGTGCCAGCAGCGCGCGAACAGGGTTACACGAGCAGTACTTC. The gene calls are TRBV9 and TRBJ2-7; D might be TRBD1 (6 bases). The CDR3 contains 14 residues. CDR1 and CDR2 (germline): SGDLS, YYNGEE. V dropped 3 bases and J dropped 5 bases, with 15 bases sitting between them.

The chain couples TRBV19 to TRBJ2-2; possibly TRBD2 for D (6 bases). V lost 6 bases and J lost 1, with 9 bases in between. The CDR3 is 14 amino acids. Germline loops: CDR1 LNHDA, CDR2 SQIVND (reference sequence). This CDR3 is CASRKAGNTGELFF. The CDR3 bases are TGTGCCAGTAGAAAAGCGGGGAACACCGGGGAGCTGTTTTTT.

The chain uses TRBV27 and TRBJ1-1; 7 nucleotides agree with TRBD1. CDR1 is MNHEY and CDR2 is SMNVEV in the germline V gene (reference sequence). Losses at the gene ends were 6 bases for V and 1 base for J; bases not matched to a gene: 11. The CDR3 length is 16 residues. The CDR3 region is CASSHIAGTENTEAFF. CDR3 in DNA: TGTGCCAGCAGCCATATAGCCGGGACAGAGAACACTGAAGCTTTCTTT.

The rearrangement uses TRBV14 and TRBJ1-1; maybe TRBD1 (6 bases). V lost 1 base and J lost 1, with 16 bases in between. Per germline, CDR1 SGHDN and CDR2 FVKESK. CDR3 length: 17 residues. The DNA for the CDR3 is TGTGCCAGCAGCCAAGTTTGGCAGGGGCGAGAGAACACTGAAGCTTTCTTT. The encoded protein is CASSQVWQGRENTEAFF.

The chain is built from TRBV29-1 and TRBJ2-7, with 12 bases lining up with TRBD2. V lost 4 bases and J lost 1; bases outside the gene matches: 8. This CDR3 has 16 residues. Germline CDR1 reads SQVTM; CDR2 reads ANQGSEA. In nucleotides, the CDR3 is TGCAGCGTTGCGGCTAGCGGGGGGGCGGTGTCCTACGAGCAGTACTTC. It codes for CSVAASGGAVSYEQYF.

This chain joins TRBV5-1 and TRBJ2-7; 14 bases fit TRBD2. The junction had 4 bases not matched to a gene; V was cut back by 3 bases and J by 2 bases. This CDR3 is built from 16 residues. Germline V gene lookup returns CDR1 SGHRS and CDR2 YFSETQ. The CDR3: CASSWGTSGGAYEQYF. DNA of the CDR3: TGCGCCAGCAGCTGGGGGACTAGCGGGGGCGCCTACGAGCAGTACTTC.

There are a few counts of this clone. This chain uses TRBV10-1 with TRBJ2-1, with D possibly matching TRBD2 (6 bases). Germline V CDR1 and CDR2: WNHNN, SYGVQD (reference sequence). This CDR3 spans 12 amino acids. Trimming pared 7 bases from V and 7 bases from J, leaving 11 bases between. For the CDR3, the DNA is TGCGCCAGCAACGCGGGGCCGAATGAGCAGTTCTTC. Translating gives CASNAGPNEQFF.

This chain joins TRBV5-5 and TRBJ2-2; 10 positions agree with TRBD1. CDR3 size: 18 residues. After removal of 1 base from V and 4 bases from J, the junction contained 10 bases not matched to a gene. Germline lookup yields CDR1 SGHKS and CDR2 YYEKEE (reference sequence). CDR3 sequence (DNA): TGTGCCAGCAGCTTGTCGGCCGGGACAGGGGACACCACCGGGGAGCTGTTTTTT. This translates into CASSLSAGTGDTTGELFF.

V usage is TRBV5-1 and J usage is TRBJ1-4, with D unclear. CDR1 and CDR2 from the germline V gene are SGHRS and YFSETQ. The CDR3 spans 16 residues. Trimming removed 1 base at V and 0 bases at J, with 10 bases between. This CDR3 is CASSLNQMPTNEKLFF. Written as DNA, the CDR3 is TGCGCCAGCAGCTTGAACCAGATGCCAACTAATGAAAAACTGTTTTTT. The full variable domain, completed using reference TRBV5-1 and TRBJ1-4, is KAGVTQTPRYLIKTRGQQVTLSCSPISGHRSVSWYQQTPGQGLQFLFEYFSETQRNKGNFPGRFSGRQFSNSRSEMNVSTLELGDSALYLCASSLNQMPTNEKLFFGSGTQLSVL.

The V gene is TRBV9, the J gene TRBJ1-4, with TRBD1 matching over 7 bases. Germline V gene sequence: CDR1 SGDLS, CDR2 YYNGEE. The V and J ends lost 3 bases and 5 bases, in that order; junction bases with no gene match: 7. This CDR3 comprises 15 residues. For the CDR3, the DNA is TGTGCCAGCAGCGCCACAGGGGTGGAAAATGAAAAACTGTTTTTT. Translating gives CASSATGVENEKLFF.

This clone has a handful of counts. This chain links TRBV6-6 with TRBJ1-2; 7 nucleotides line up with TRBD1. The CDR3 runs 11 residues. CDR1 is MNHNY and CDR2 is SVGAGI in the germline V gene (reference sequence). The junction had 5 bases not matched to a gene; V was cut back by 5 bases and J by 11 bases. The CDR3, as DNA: TGTGCCAGCAGTAATACAGGGGAATACACCTTC. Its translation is CASSNTGEYTF.

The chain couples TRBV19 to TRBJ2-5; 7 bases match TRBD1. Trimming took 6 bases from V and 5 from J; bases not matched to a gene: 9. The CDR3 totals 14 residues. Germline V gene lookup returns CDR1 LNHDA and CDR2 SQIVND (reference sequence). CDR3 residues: CASSTGQVGETQYF. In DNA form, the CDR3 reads TGTGCCAGTAGCACCGGACAGGTTGGGGAGACCCAGTACTTC.

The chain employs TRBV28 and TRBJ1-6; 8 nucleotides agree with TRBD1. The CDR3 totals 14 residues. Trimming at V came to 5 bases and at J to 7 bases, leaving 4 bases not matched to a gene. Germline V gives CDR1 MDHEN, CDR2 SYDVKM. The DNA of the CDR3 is TGTGCCAGCAGTCTCAGGGGGCTCAATTCACCCCTCCACTTT. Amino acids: CASSLRGLNSPLHF.

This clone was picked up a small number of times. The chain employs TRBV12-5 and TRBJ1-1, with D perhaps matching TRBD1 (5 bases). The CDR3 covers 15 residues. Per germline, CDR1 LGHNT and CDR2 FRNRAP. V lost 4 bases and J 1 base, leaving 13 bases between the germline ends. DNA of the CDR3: TGTGCTAGTGGTTACATACAGGCCACGAACACTGAAGCTTTCTTT. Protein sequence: CASGYIQATNTEAFF.

For the CDR3, the DNA is TGTGCCAGCAGCTCCGTCGAGCTCTATGGCTACACCTTC. This gives the protein CASSSVELYGYTF. This chain links TRBV11-2 with TRBJ1-2; no firm D call. V lost 4 bases to trimming and J lost 4 bases, with 10 bases between them. The germline V gene encodes CDR1 SGHAT and CDR2 FQNNGV. The CDR3 has 13 residues.

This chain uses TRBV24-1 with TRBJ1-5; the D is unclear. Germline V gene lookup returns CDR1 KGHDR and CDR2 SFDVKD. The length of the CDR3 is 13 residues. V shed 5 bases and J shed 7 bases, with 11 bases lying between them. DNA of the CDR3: TGTGCCACCAGTGTTGGAGGTGGACAGCCCCAGCATTTT. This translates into CATSVGGGQPQHF.

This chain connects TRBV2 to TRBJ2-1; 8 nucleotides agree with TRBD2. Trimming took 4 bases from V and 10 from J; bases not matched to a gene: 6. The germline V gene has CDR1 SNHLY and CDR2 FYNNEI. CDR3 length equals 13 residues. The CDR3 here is CASSVEAGAEQFF. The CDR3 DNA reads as TGTGCCAGCAGTGTAGAAGCGGGGGCCGAGCAGTTCTTC.